These T cell receptor beta chains were read from a single sample in a study of T-cell memory formation after mild COVID-19. TCRdb recomputed calls from the 5' RACE reads with MiXCR, one row per CDR3 protein. The sample shows about 410,000 distinct CDR3 sequences, 15% to 20% of them seen only once. The source material was PBMCs or a T cell subset sorted from them (not recorded which). Every receptor here comes from a man aged 18 to 30 who had mild COVID-19 (a few samples of this study predate the infection). Cell type and time point are not known. CDR3s include the opening cysteine and the closing phenylalanine or tryptophan. Each record gives: clone size, J gene, D gene, V gene, CDR3 length, CDR3 protein, CDR3 DNA. D genes are given only for firm matches. Clone size is not always given. Where it is, it says once, few, many or a class for expanded clones.

abundance: few
j_gene: TRBJ2-7
d_gene: .
v_gene: TRBV7-2
len: 13
CDR3aa: CASSRGVGHEQYF
CDR3nt: TGTGCCAGCAGCCGCGGCGTTGGGCACGAGCAGTACTTC

abundance: .
j_gene: TRBJ2-5
d_gene: .
v_gene: TRBV7-9
len: 15
CDR3aa: CASSSVPEAGETQYF
CDR3nt: TGTGCCAGCAGCTCGGTACCCGAGGCGGGAGAGACCCAGTACTTC

abundance: .
j_gene: TRBJ2-7
d_gene: .
v_gene: TRBV27
len: 15
CDR3aa: CASRPIGHTAYEQYF
CDR3nt: TGTGCCAGCAGACCAATAGGACACACCGCCTACGAGCAGTACTTC

abundance: few
j_gene: TRBJ2-1
d_gene: TRBD1
v_gene: TRBV3-1
len: 18
CDR3aa: CASSQDPYRDRNYNEQFF
CDR3nt: TGTGCCAGCAGCCAAGATCCCTACCGGGACAGAAACTACAATGAGCAGTTCTTC

abundance: few
j_gene: TRBJ2-1
d_gene: .
v_gene: TRBV9
len: 15
CDR3aa: CASSVGTGPYNEQFF
CDR3nt: TGTGCCAGCAGCGTAGGTACAGGGCCCTACAATGAGCAGTTCTTC

abundance: few
j_gene: TRBJ2-3
d_gene: TRBD2
v_gene: TRBV6-2/TRBV6-3
len: 18
CDR3aa: CAIRPSFAGGRPTDTQYF
CDR3nt: TGTGCCATTCGACCTTCCTTTGCGGGGGGCCGGCCCACAGATACGCAGTATTTT

abundance: few
j_gene: TRBJ2-5
d_gene: TRBD2
v_gene: TRBV5-1
len: 14
CDR3aa: CASSAVGLAETQYF
CDR3nt: TGCGCCAGCAGCGCCGTCGGACTAGCGGAGACCCAGTACTTC

abundance: .
j_gene: TRBJ2-5
d_gene: TRBD2
v_gene: TRBV28
len: 15
CDR3aa: CASSSVGTSQETQYF
CDR3nt: TGTGCCAGCAGTTCTGTCGGGACTAGTCAAGAGACCCAGTACTTC

abundance: .
j_gene: TRBJ2-6
d_gene: .
v_gene: TRBV7-2
len: 18
CDR3aa: CSSSLGRAGYSGANVLTF
CDR3nt: TGTTCCAGCAGCTTAGGTCGGGCGGGGTACTCTGGGGCCAACGTCCTGACTTTC

abundance: once
j_gene: TRBJ1-1
d_gene: .
v_gene: TRBV19
len: 15
CDR3aa: CASSTPAGLITESFF
CDR3nt: TGTGCCAGTAGTACCCCGGCAGGTCTGATAACTGAATCTTTCTTT

abundance: .
j_gene: TRBJ2-3
d_gene: .
v_gene: TRBV19
len: 17
CDR3aa: CASSIGVWRNDADTQYF
CDR3nt: TGTGCCAGTAGTATTGGGGTTTGGCGGAACGACGCAGATACGCAGTATTTT

abundance: .
j_gene: TRBJ2-5
d_gene: TRBD2
v_gene: TRBV7-6
len: 16
CDR3aa: CASSLAGGREGETQYF
CDR3nt: TGTGCCAGCAGCTTGGCGGGGGGGCGGGAAGGAGAGACCCAGTACTTC

abundance: .
j_gene: TRBJ1-2
d_gene: .
v_gene: TRBV20-1
len: 14
CDR3aa: CSARESLLNYGYTF
CDR3nt: TGCAGTGCTAGAGAATCACTTCTAAACTATGGCTACACCTTC

abundance: .
j_gene: TRBJ2-1
d_gene: .
v_gene: TRBV5-1
len: 17
CDR3aa: CASSLGLGQGGYNEQFF
CDR3nt: TGCGCCAGCAGCTTGGGACTGGGGCAGGGAGGCTACAATGAGCAGTTCTTC

abundance: .
j_gene: TRBJ2-3
d_gene: .
v_gene: TRBV12-3/TRBV12-4
len: 15
CDR3aa: CASSFSAGSTDTQYF
CDR3nt: TGTGCCAGCAGTTTTTCCGCGGGGAGCACAGATACGCAGTATTTT